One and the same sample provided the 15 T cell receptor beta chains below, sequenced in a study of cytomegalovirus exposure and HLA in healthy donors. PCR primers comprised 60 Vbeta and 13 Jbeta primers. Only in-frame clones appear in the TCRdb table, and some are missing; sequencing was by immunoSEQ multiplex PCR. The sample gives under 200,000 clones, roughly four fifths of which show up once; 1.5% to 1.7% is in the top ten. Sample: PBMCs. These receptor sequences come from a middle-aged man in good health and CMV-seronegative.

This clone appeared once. The CDR3: CASSPTEKYGYTF. The CDR3 nucleotides read TGTGCCAGCTCACCGACGGAGAAATATGGCTACACCTTC. The chain couples TRBV18 to TRBJ1-2; no clear D gene. Germline-derived CDR1 and CDR2 are KGHSH and LQKENI. V lost 3 bases and J 5 bases, leaving 10 bases between the germline ends. This CDR3 is 13 amino acids long.

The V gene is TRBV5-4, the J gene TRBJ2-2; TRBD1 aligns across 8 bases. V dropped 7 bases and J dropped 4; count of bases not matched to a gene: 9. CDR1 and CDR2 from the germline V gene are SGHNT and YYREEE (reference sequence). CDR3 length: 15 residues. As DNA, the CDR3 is TGTGCCAGCGCACCCGGGACAGGCTCCACCGGGGAGCTGTTTTTT. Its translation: CASAPGTGSTGELFF. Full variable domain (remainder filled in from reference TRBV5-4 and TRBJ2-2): ETGVTQSPTHLIKTRGQQVTLRCSSQSGHNTVSWYQQALGQGPQFIFQYYREEENGRGNFPPRFSGLQFPNYSSELNVNALELDDSALYLCASAPGTGSTGELFFGEGSRLTVL.

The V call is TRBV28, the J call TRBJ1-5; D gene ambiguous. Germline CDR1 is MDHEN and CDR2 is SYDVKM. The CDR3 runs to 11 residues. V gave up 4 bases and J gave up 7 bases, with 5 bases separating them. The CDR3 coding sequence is TGTGCCAGCAGTTACGAGCAGCCCCAGCATTTT. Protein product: CASSYEQPQHF.

This CDR3 reads CASSLFGGWKGESTEAFF. In DNA form, the CDR3 reads TGTGCCAGCAGTTTATTCGGGGGGTGGAAGGGGGAGAGCACTGAAGCTTTCTTT. This chain links TRBV28 with TRBJ1-1, with a possible D match to TRBD1 (6 bases). The CDR3 is 18 amino acids. Germline loops: CDR1 MDHEN, CDR2 SYDVKM. Between the trimmed V and J ends, which lost 1 base and 4 bases, there was a span of 22 bases.

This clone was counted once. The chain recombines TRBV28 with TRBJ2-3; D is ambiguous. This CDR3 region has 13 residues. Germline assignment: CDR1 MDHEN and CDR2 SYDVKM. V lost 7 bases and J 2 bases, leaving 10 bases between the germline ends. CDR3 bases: TGTGCCAGCACCTCCGGGTCCACAGATACGCAGTATTTT. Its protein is CASTSGSTDTQYF.

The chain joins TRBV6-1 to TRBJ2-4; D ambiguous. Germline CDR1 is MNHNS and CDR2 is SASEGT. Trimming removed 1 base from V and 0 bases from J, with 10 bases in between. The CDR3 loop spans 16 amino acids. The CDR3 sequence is CASSEGVQLAKNIQYF. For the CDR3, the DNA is TGTGCCAGCAGTGAAGGAGTGCAATTAGCCAAAAACATTCAGTACTTC.

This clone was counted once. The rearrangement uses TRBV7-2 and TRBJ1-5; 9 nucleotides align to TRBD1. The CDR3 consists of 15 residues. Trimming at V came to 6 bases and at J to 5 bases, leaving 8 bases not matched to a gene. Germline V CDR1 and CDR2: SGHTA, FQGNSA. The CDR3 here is CASSFTGGLDQPQHF. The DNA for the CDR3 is TGTGCCAGCAGTTTTACAGGGGGCCTCGATCAGCCCCAGCATTTT.

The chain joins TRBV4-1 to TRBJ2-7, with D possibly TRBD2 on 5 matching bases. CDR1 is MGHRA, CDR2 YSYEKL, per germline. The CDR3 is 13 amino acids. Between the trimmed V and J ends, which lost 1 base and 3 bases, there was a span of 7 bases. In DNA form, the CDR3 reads TGCGCCAGCAGCCAAGTAGGGAGCTACGAGCAGTACTTC. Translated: CASSQVGSYEQYF.

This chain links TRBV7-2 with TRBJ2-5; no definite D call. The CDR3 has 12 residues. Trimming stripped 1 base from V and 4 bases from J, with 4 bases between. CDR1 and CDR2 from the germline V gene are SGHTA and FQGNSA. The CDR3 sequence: CASSLVLETQYF. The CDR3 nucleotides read TGTGCCAGCAGCTTAGTCTTAGAGACCCAGTACTTC.

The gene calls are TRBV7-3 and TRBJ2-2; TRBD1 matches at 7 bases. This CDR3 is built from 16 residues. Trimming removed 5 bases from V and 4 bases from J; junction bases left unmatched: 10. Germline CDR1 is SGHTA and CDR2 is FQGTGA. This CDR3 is CASSADRVWGTGELFF. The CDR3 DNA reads TGTGCCAGCAGCGCCGACAGGGTTTGGGGCACCGGGGAGCTGTTTTTT. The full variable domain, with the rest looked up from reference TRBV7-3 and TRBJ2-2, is GAGVSQTPSNKVTEKGKYVELRCDPISGHTALYWYRQSLGQGPEFLIYFQGTGAADDSGLPNDRFFAVRPEGSVSTLKIQRTERGDSAVYLCASSADRVWGTGELFFGEGSRLTVL.

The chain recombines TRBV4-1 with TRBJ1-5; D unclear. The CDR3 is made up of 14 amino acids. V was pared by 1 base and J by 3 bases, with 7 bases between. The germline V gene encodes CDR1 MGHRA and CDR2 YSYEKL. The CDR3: CASSQVGLNQPQHF. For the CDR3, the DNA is TGCGCCAGCAGCCAAGTGGGCCTCAATCAGCCCCAGCATTTT.

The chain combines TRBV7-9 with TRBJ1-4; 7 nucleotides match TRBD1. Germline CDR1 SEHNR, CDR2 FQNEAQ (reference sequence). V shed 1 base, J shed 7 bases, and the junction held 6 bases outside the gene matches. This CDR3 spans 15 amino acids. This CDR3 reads CASSLGGTEGEKLFF. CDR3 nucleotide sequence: TGTGCCAGCAGCTTAGGCGGGACAGAAGGTGAAAAACTGTTTTTT. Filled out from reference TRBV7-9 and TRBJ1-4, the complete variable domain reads DTGVSQNPRHKITKRGQNVTFRCDPISEHNRLYWYRQTLGQGPEFLTYFQNEAQLEKSRLLSDRFSAERPKGSFSTLEIQRTEQGDSAMYLCASSLGGTEGEKLFFGSGTQLSVL.

For the CDR3, the DNA is TGTGCCAGCAGTGCCCACAGGGTCGAGCAGTACTTC. Residues: CASSAHRVEQYF. The rearrangement joins TRBV28 to TRBJ2-7; a weak D match, TRBD1 (6 bases). The V and J ends lost 5 bases and 6 bases respectively, with 11 bases between them. This CDR3 is built from 12 residues. Germline V gene lookup returns CDR1 MDHEN and CDR2 SYDVKM.

The CDR3 nucleotides are TGTGCCAGGGGGGGGACAGGGGGCTCGGCACCCCTCCACTTT. This gives the protein CARGGTGGSAPLHF. This rearrangement joins TRBV2 to TRBJ1-6; 12 bases are shared with TRBD1. The CDR3 is 14 residues long. V lost 9 bases to trimming and J lost 11 bases; unmatched junction nucleotides: 8. Germline-derived CDR1 and CDR2 are SNHLY and FYNNEI. Using reference TRBV2 and TRBJ1-6 for the parts outside the CDR3, the full variable domain is EPEVTQTPSHQVTQMGQEVILRCVPISNHLYFYWYRQILGQKVEFLVSFYNNEISEKSEIFDDQFSVERPDGSNFTLKIRSTKLEDSAMYFCARGGTGGSAPLHFGNGTRLTVT.

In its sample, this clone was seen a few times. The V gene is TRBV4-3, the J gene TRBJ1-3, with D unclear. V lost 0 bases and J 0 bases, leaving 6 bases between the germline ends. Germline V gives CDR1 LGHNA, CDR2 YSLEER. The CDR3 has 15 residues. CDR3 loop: CASSQDSYSGNTIYF. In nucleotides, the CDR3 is TGCGCCAGCAGCCAAGATTCTTACTCTGGAAACACCATATATTTT.